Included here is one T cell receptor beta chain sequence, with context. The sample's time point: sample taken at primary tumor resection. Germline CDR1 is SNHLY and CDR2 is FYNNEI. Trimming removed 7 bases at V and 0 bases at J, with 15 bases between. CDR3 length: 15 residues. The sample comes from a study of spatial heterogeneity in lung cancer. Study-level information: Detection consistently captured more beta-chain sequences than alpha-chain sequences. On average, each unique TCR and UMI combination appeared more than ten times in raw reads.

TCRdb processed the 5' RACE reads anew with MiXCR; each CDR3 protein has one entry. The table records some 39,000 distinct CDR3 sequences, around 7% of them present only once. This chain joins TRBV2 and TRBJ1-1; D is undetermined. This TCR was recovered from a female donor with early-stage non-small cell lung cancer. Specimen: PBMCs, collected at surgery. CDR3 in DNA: TGTGCCAGCATACACAACCTGGGCATGAACACTGAAGCTTTCTTT. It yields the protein CASIHNLGMNTEAFF.